This is a list of T cell receptor beta chains from one sample in a study of blood T cell repertoires in COVID-19. Profiled with immunoSEQ multiplex PCR; TCRdb holds only in-frame clones, not every one. Here the sample spans 100,000 to 150,000 clones, 86% being singletons. The sequenced sample consisted of peripheral blood. The receptors were sampled from a middle-aged man with acute or convalescent COVID-19. Both conserved end residues are part of each CDR3. Fields, in order: V gene, CDR3 length, J gene, CDR3 protein.

TRBV2	17	TRBJ1-3	CASSNRDRGLSGNTIYF
TRBV15	14	TRBJ1-5	CATSPLGRDQPQHF
TRBV6-5	13	TRBJ2-1	CASSSWEGDEQFF
TRBV19	14	TRBJ1-3	CASSIRESGNTIYF
TRBV18	15	TRBJ1-5	CASQPGGTSNQPQHF
TRBV3-1/TRBV3-2	17	TRBJ1-4	CASSQVTPGLTNEKLFF
TRBV30	14	TRBJ1-6	CAWSVQGGSSPLHF
TRBV2	12	TRBJ2-7	CASIGTGGEQYF
TRBV2	15	TRBJ2-1	CASTGGSTPYNEQFF
TRBV2	14	TRBJ1-2	CASIPTGLVYGYTF
TRBV30	13	TRBJ2-7	CAWSPGWNREQYF
TRBV30	14	TRBJ1-2	CARTTTGSNYGYTF
TRBV7-8	16	TRBJ2-5	CASSLAGRGGQETQYF